Sequencing of this T cell receptor beta chain was carried out in a study of a mutant IDH1 vaccine in newly diagnosed glioma. Overall study context: Sex among treated patients split 62.5% male, about 38% female; mean age was roughly 42 years. General study points: The study observed vaccine-induced immune responses in roughly 95% of patients.

Time point specified: baseline, week 1 (first vaccination visit). Noted treatment: pre-vaccination baseline after standard-of-care therapy. Sequencing was performed with immunoSEQ multiplex PCR; in TCRdb, only in-frame clones are kept and a portion is missing. The repertoire holds approximately 88,000 clones, with around 80% as singletons. V lost 5 bases and J 9 bases, leaving 11 bases between the germline ends. CDR3 length: 13 amino acids. CDR1 is SGHAT, CDR2 FQNNGV, per germline. On this clone itself: Its specificity is not known.

The specimen comprised PBMCs, sampled from a glioma patient treated with radiotherapy, temozolomide or both. V usage is TRBV11-2 and J usage is TRBJ1-6; D is unclear. The source is a man between 35 and 55 years old with glioma. As DNA, the CDR3 is TGTGCCAGCAGCCTGGTAAGAGGTTCACCCCTCCACTTT. Protein: CASSLVRGSPLHF.